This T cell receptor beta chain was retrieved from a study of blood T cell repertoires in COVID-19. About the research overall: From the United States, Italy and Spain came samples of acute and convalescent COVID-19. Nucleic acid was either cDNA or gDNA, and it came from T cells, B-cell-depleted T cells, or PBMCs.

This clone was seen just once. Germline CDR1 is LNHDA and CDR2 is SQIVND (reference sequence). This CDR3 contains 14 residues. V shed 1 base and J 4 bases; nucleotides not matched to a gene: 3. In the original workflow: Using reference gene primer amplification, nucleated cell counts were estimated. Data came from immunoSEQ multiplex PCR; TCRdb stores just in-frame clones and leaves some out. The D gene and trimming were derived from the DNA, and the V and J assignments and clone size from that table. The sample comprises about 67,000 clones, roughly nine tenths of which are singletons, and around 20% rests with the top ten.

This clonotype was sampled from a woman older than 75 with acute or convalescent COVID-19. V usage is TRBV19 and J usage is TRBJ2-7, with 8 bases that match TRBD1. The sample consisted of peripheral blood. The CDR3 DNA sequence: TGTGCCAGTAGTATAGGAGGGGACAGGTACGAGCAGTACTTC. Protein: CASSIGGDRYEQYF.